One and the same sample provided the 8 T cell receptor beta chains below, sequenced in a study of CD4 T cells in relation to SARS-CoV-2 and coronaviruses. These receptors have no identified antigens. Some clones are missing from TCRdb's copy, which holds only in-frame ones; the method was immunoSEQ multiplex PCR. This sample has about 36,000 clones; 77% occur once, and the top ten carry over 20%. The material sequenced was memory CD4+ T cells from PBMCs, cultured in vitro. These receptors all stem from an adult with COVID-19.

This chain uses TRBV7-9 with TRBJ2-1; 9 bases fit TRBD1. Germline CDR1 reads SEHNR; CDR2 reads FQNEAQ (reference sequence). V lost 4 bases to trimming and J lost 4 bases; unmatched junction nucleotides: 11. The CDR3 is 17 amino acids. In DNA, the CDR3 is TGTGCCAGCAGCTCGCAAAGAGGTGGGACAGGGTACAATGAGCAGTTCTTC. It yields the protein CASSSQRGGTGYNEQFF.

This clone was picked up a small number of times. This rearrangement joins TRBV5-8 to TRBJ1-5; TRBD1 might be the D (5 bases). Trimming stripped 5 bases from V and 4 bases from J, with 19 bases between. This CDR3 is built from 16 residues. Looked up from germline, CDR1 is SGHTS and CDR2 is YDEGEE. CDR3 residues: CASSSGQVLRNQPQHF. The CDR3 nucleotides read TGTGCCAGCAGTAGCGGACAAGTCCTTAGAAATCAGCCCCAGCATTTT.

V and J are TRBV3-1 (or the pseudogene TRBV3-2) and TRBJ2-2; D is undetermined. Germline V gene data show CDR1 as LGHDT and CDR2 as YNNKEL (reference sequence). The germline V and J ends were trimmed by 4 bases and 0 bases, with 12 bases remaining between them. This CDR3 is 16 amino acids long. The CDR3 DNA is TGTGCCAGCAGCCCATGGACCTACTCGAACACCGGGGAGCTGTTTTTT. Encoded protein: CASSPWTYSNTGELFF.

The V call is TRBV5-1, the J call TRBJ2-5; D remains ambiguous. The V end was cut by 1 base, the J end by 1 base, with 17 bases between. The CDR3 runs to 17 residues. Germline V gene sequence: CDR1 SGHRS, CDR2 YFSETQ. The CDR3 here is CASSLSSWGWSQETQYF. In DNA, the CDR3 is TGCGCCAGCAGCTTGTCGTCTTGGGGATGGAGCCAAGAGACCCAGTACTTC. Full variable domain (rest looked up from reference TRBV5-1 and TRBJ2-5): KAGVTQTPRYLIKTRGQQVTLSCSPISGHRSVSWYQQTPGQGLQFLFEYFSETQRNKGNFPGRFSGRQFSNSRSEMNVSTLELGDSALYLCASSLSSWGWSQETQYFGPGTRLLVL.

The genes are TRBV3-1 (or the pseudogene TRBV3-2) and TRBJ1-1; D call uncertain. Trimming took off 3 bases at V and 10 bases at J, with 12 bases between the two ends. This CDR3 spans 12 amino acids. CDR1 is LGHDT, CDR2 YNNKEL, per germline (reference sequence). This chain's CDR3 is CASSQEWGSAFF. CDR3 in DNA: TGTGCCAGCAGCCAGGAGTGGGGTTCAGCTTTCTTT.

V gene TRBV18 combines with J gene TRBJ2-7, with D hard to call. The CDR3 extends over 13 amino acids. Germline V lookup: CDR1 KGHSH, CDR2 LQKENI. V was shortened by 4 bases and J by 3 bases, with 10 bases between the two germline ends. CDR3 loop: CASSRGIDYEQYF. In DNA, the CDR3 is TGTGCCAGCTCACGCGGTATAGACTACGAGCAGTACTTC.

The CDR3 DNA reads TGTGCCAGCAGCTTACTGAGGACGGGAGGGGCAGATACGCAGTATTTT. Translated, it gives CASSLLRTGGADTQYF. The rearrangement uses TRBV7-3 and TRBJ2-3; 8 nucleotides align to TRBD2. V dropped 2 bases and J dropped 4; count of bases not matched to a gene: 8. The CDR3 runs 16 residues. CDR1 is SGHTA, CDR2 FQGTGA, per germline.

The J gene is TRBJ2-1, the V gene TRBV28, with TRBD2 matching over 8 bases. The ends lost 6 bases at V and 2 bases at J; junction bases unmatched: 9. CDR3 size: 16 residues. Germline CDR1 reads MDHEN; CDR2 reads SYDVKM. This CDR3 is CASRSISGNTYNEQFF. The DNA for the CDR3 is TGTGCCAGCAGATCCATTAGCGGGAACACCTACAATGAGCAGTTCTTC.